These T cell receptor beta chains were read from a single sample in a study of naive and memory T cell subsets. One entry per CDR3 protein, called by TCRdb with MiXCR from the 5' RACE reads. The sample lists about 57,000 distinct CDR3 sequences, 7.6% occurring once. The receptors stem from a female donor in good health. CDR3s include the opening cysteine and the closing phenylalanine or tryptophan. The D gene is left open where the match is weak. Not all rows give a size; the values are once, few, many and, for expanded clones, a class.

D: TRBD1
J: TRBJ1-1
length: 15
V: TRBV7-9
size: -
DNA: TGTGCCAGCAGCTCGTGGGGACAGGGATGGACTGAAGCTTTCTTT
CDR3: CASSSWGQGWTEAFF

D: TRBD1
J: TRBJ1-5
length: 16
V: TRBV18
size: many
DNA: TGTGCCAGCTCACCCGGGACAGGGGGAAGCAATCAGCCCCAGCATTTT
CDR3: CASSPGTGGSNQPQHF

D: -
J: TRBJ2-4
length: 16
V: TRBV6-6
size: many
DNA: TGTGCCAGCAGTCTTCCTCCGGGGGCCCCCCAAAACATTCAGTACTTC
CDR3: CASSLPPGAPQNIQYF

D: -
J: TRBJ1-6
length: 15
V: TRBV7-2
size: -
DNA: TGTGCCAGCAGCTTAGGGGGCAGGGCCAATTCACCCCTCCACTTT
CDR3: CASSLGGRANSPLHF

D: TRBD2
J: TRBJ2-5
length: 15
V: TRBV10-3
size: many
DNA: TGTGCCATCAGCAGACTAGCGGGGGCGTCGGAGACCCAGTACTTC
CDR3: CAISRLAGASETQYF

D: TRBD1
J: TRBJ1-2
length: 14
V: TRBV12-3/TRBV12-4
size: -
DNA: TGTGCCAGCAGTTTACCTACAGGGGATGATGGCTACACCTTC
CDR3: CASSLPTGDDGYTF

D: TRBD1
J: TRBJ1-2
length: 15
V: TRBV7-9
size: many
DNA: TGTGCCAGCAGCTTAATGACAGGGGGTAACTATGGCTACACCTTC
CDR3: CASSLMTGGNYGYTF

D: -
J: TRBJ2-7
length: 15
V: TRBV7-8
size: many
DNA: TGTGCCAGCAGCCCGCGGACAGCGATAACCTACGAGCAGTACTTC
CDR3: CASSPRTAITYEQYF

D: TRBD2
J: TRBJ2-5
length: 15
V: TRBV4-3
size: many
DNA: TGCGCCAGCAGCCATGACACCGCGGGGGTACAGACCCAGTACTTC
CDR3: CASSHDTAGVQTQYF

D: -
J: TRBJ1-2
length: 13
V: TRBV11-2
size: many
DNA: TGTGCCAGCAGCCCAAACCGGGGGGAGGGCTACACCTTC
CDR3: CASSPNRGEGYTF

D: -
J: TRBJ2-1
length: 13
V: TRBV9
size: many
DNA: TGTGCCAGCAGCGTAGCTACTTACAATGAGCAGTTCTTC
CDR3: CASSVATYNEQFF

D: TRBD1
J: TRBJ2-5
length: 17
V: TRBV18
size: -
DNA: TGTGCCAGCTCACCGGAGACCGGGACAGGGAGGCAAGAGACCCAGTACTTC
CDR3: CASSPETGTGRQETQYF

D: -
J: TRBJ2-4
length: 14
V: TRBV29-1
size: -
DNA: TGCAGCGTTGAAGATTTCGGGCCCAAAAACATTCAGTACTTC
CDR3: CSVEDFGPKNIQYF

D: -
J: TRBJ2-4
length: 18
V: TRBV12-3/TRBV12-4
size: few
DNA: TGTGCCAGCAGTGCGACAGGTGTCAAGAAGGGGGCCAAAAACATTCAGTACTTC
CDR3: CASSATGVKKGAKNIQYF

D: -
J: TRBJ2-2
length: 12
V: TRBV30
size: large
DNA: TGTGCCTGGGGACGGGAACCGGGGGAGCTGTTTTTT
CDR3: CAWGREPGELFF

D: -
J: TRBJ1-5
length: 14
V: TRBV2
size: many
DNA: TGTGCCAGCAGTGAAGCCGGGGTCGGAAGGCCCCAGCATTTT
CDR3: CASSEAGVGRPQHF

D: TRBD2
J: TRBJ2-1
length: 15
V: TRBV5-1
size: few
DNA: TGCGCCAGCAGCTTGGAACGGGGGGGCCGGGGTGAGCAGTTCTTC
CDR3: CASSLERGGRGEQFF

D: -
J: TRBJ1-5
length: 14
V: TRBV5-6
size: many
DNA: TGTGCCAGCAGCCGCCGGGGGGGCAATCAGCCCCAGCATTTT
CDR3: CASSRRGGNQPQHF

D: -
J: TRBJ1-4
length: 21
V: TRBV3-1
size: many
DNA: TGTGCCAGCAGCCAAGATTTCGGGGGGTCGGGGGCTCCAGGGGAGTATGAAAAACTGTTTTTT
CDR3: CASSQDFGGSGAPGEYEKLFF

D: TRBD1
J: TRBJ1-1
length: 17
V: TRBV28
size: few
DNA: TGTGCCAGCAGACTTCGCGCGATGACGACAGGGGGTACTGAAGCTTTCTTT
CDR3: CASRLRAMTTGGTEAFF

D: TRBD2
J: TRBJ2-4
length: 15
V: TRBV9
size: -
DNA: TGTGCCAGCAGCGGAGAACTAGCGGGGTCGACCACTCAGTACTTC
CDR3: CASSGELAGSTTQYF

D: -
J: TRBJ2-2
length: 11
V: TRBV28
size: -
DNA: TGTGGCAGCTTAGGGACCGGGGAGCTGTTTTTT
CDR3: CGSLGTGELFF

D: -
J: TRBJ2-7
length: 12
V: TRBV20-1
size: few
DNA: TGCAGTGCTAGCCCGAGCTCCTACGAGCAGTACTTC
CDR3: CSASPSSYEQYF

D: -
J: TRBJ1-1
length: 15
V: TRBV7-9
size: -
DNA: TGTGCCAGCAGCTCCCGGGGACGGAGGAACACTGAAGCTTTCTTT
CDR3: CASSSRGRRNTEAFF

D: TRBD1
J: TRBJ2-7
length: 13
V: TRBV5-1
size: many
DNA: TGCGCCAGCAGCACGGACAGGGCCTACGAGCAGTACTTC
CDR3: CASSTDRAYEQYF

D: -
J: TRBJ2-7
length: 8
V: TRBV6-2/TRBV6-3
size: few
DNA: TGTGCCAGCAGCTCGGGCCTATTC
CDR3: CASSSGLF

D: TRBD2
J: TRBJ2-3
length: 16
V: TRBV14
size: many
DNA: TGTGCCAGCAGCCGCTGGACTAGCGGGGCGCCAGATACGCAGTATTTT
CDR3: CASSRWTSGAPDTQYF

D: TRBD1
J: TRBJ2-7
length: 15
V: TRBV6-5
size: few
DNA: TGTGCCAGCAGTTATCGGACAGGAAGCTCCTACGAGCAGTACTTC
CDR3: CASSYRTGSSYEQYF

D: -
J: TRBJ2-1
length: 19
V: TRBV6-5
size: many
DNA: TGTGCCAGCAGCCCCAGGGGGCGGGGGGGCCCAGGGTCCTACAATGAGCAGTTCTTC
CDR3: CASSPRGRGGPGSYNEQFF

D: TRBD1
J: TRBJ2-7
length: 15
V: TRBV20-1
size: -
DNA: TGCAGTGCTAGGGACCGGGACAGGGGATCCTACGAGCAGTACTTC
CDR3: CSARDRDRGSYEQYF

D: -
J: TRBJ1-2
length: 15
V: TRBV7-2
size: many
DNA: TGTGCCAGCAGCCCCGAGGTATACAGAAACTATGGCTACACCTTC
CDR3: CASSPEVYRNYGYTF

D: -
J: TRBJ1-5
length: 14
V: TRBV19
size: -
DNA: TGTGCCAGTACCAACACAGGGCGGGGACAGCCCCAGCATTTT
CDR3: CASTNTGRGQPQHF

D: -
J: TRBJ1-5
length: 14
V: TRBV2
size: many
DNA: TGTGCCAGCAGTTCAGCCCGTGGAAATCAGCCCCAGCATTTT
CDR3: CASSSARGNQPQHF

D: -
J: TRBJ2-5
length: 13
V: TRBV11-2
size: -
DNA: TGTGCCAGCAGCTTATCTGAGACAACTACCCAGTACTTC
CDR3: CASSLSETTTQYF

D: -
J: TRBJ2-1
length: 15
V: TRBV5-1
size: -
DNA: TGCGCCAGCAGCCCGGGGACGGCACCCTACAATGAGCAGTTCTTC
CDR3: CASSPGTAPYNEQFF

D: TRBD1
J: TRBJ1-2
length: 15
V: TRBV28
size: many
DNA: TGTGCCAGCAGTTCCCCCGGGACAGGTGTCAGAGGCTACACCTTC
CDR3: CASSSPGTGVRGYTF

D: TRBD1
J: TRBJ1-5
length: 18
V: TRBV10-1
size: few
DNA: TGCGCCAGCAGAACGGGACAGGGCCTAAAATATAGCAATCAGCCCCAGCATTTT
CDR3: CASRTGQGLKYSNQPQHF

D: -
J: TRBJ2-1
length: 14
V: TRBV20-1
size: -
DNA: TGCAGTGCTAGAGTAGCGGACTCCTACAATGAGCAGTTCTTC
CDR3: CSARVADSYNEQFF

D: TRBD1
J: TRBJ1-1
length: 15
V: TRBV18
size: -
DNA: TGTGCCAGCTCACAAGAGCAGGGACAGGGCACTGAAGCTTTCTTT
CDR3: CASSQEQGQGTEAFF